Below are 20 T cell receptor beta chains sequenced from a single sample in a study of blood T cell repertoires in COVID-19. The method was immunoSEQ multiplex PCR; TCRdb's version includes in-frame clones alone and lacks a portion of them. The repertoire holds tens of thousands of clones, with 85% to 90% as singletons. The sample consisted of peripheral blood. These receptors were collected from a woman aged 70 to 79 with acute or convalescent COVID-19.

This rearrangement joins TRBV27 to TRBJ1-5, with D unclear. Trimming shortened V by 5 bases and J by 5 bases, and 10 bases separated the two germline ends. The CDR3 sequence is 13 residues long. The germline V gene encodes CDR1 MNHEY and CDR2 SMNVEV (reference sequence). The CDR3 here is CASSPREDQPQHF. Written as DNA, the CDR3 is TGTGCCAGCAGTCCCCGAGAAGATCAGCCCCAGCATTTT.

The chain is built from TRBV19 and TRBJ1-6, with a tentative D call TRBD1 (6 bases). This CDR3 contains 15 residues. Germline V gene lookup returns CDR1 LNHDA and CDR2 SQIVND (reference sequence). Trimming left V 5 bases short and J 6 bases short, with 14 bases between. The CDR3 nucleotides read TGTGCCAGTAGTTTGACCGGCAGGGGTAATTCACCCCTCCACTTT. Protein product: CASSLTGRGNSPLHF.

J is TRBJ1-3 and V is TRBV7-6; a possible D gene is TRBD1 (5 bases). The length of the CDR3 is 15 residues. The V and J ends lost 10 bases and 0 bases respectively, with 16 bases between them. CDR1 and CDR2 from the germline V gene are SGHVS and FNYEAQ. CDR3 protein: CAIRQGSVSGNTIYF. DNA of the CDR3: TGTGCCATTCGTCAGGGTTCCGTCTCTGGAAACACCATATATTTT.

This chain connects TRBV2 to TRBJ1-5; 10 nucleotides match TRBD1. Germline V lookup: CDR1 SNHLY, CDR2 FYNNEI. V dropped 4 bases and J dropped 4; count of bases not matched to a gene: 4. The length of the CDR3 is 15 residues. CDR3 bases: TGTGCCAGCAGTGCGACGGGACAGGGGAATCAGCCCCAGCATTTT. Protein sequence: CASSATGQGNQPQHF.

This chain links TRBV30 with TRBJ1-6; no definite D call. The V end lost 7 bases, the J end lost 7 bases, and 23 bases lay between the germline ends. The CDR3 is made up of 16 amino acids. Germline V gives CDR1 GTSNPN, CDR2 SVGIG (reference sequence). CDR3 protein: CASPREPELPNSPLHF. The DNA for the CDR3 is TGTGCCTCCCCTCGGGAGCCTGAATTGCCGAATTCACCCCTCCACTTT.

The genes are TRBV29-1 and TRBJ2-3; no clear D. The germline V gene has CDR1 SQVTM and CDR2 ANQGSEA. The V gene lost 3 bases and the J gene lost 5 bases, with 9 bases spanning the gap. This CDR3 has 12 residues. The CDR3 loop reads CSVEASRDTQYF. The DNA of the CDR3 is TGCAGCGTTGAGGCTAGTAGAGATACGCAGTATTTT.

This chain connects TRBV11-2 to TRBJ2-2, with 8 bases matching TRBD1. CDR1 is SGHAT, CDR2 FQNNGV, per germline. J was trimmed by 4 bases and V by 9 bases; bases with no gene match: 7. The CDR3 is 14 residues long. CDR3 amino acids: CASRPTGGTGELFF. In nucleotides, the CDR3 is TGTGCCAGTCGGCCCACAGGGGGCACCGGGGAGCTGTTTTTT.

V usage is TRBV30 and J usage is TRBJ1-4; 7 bases fit TRBD1. The germline gives CDR1 GTSNPN, CDR2 SVGIG (reference sequence). This CDR3 has 14 amino acids. The V gene end was trimmed by 8 bases and the J gene end by 8 bases; junction bases not matched to a gene: 14. The CDR3 DNA reads TGTGCCGCTACGTCCGGGACAGAAGGGGAAAAACTGTTTTTT. Translated, it gives CAATSGTEGEKLFF.

The gene calls are TRBV19 and TRBJ1-4; 7 nucleotides match TRBD1. Germline CDR1 LNHDA, CDR2 SQIVND (reference sequence). There are 13 residues in the CDR3. The J segment lost 8 bases and the V segment lost 9 bases, leaving 9 bases of the junction unmatched. CDR3 region: CASRSPGGEKLFF. The CDR3 nucleotides read TGTGCCAGCAGAAGTCCAGGGGGAGAAAAACTGTTTTTT.

V usage is TRBV5-8 and J usage is TRBJ1-1; D gene ambiguous. Germline V gene data show CDR1 as SGHTS and CDR2 as YDEGEE. The CDR3 runs 11 residues. Trimming removed 7 bases at V and 1 base at J, with 5 bases between. The CDR3, as DNA: TGTGCCAGCGCCGGGAACACTGAAGCTTTCTTT. Protein sequence: CASAGNTEAFF.

This clone was seen more than once but under ten times. The genes are TRBV30 and TRBJ1-1; 8 bases match TRBD1. V shed 0 bases, J shed 6 bases, and the junction held 9 bases outside the gene matches. The CDR3 runs to 15 residues. The germline CDR1 and CDR2 sequences are GTSNPN and SVGIG (reference sequence). The CDR3 loop reads CAWSVGIGQGAEAFF. CDR3 coding DNA: TGTGCCTGGAGTGTAGGAATCGGACAGGGTGCTGAAGCTTTCTTT.

This clone came up a few times. This rearrangement joins TRBV6-4 to TRBJ1-1; tentative D call: TRBD1 (5 bases). From germline, CDR1 is MRHNA and CDR2 SNTAGT. The CDR3 is 13 amino acids. V was clipped by 6 bases and J by 1 base, with 9 bases between them. The chain's CDR3 is CASRGQTNTEAFF. CDR3 nucleotide sequence: TGTGCCAGCAGAGGACAAACGAACACTGAAGCTTTCTTT.

The gene calls are TRBV9 and TRBJ2-2; 9 nucleotides match TRBD2. Germline CDR1 SGDLS, CDR2 YYNGEE. The CDR3 runs to 15 residues. Losses at the gene ends were 7 bases for V and 5 bases for J; bases not matched to a gene: 9. CDR3 nucleotide sequence: TGTGCCAGCTCACGTAGCGGGGGCCTAACCGGGGAGCTGTTTTTT. Its translation is CASSRSGGLTGELFF.

This clone was seen a handful of times. The V call is TRBV19, the J call TRBJ1-3; D gene uncertain. Per the germline V gene, CDR1 is LNHDA and CDR2 is SQIVND (reference sequence). V lost 0 bases and J lost 1, with 16 bases in between. This CDR3 spans 18 amino acids. The CDR3 nucleotides are TGTGCCAGTAGTATAGACATTGGTTCTGGAGCTTCTGGAAACACCATATATTTT. Translation: CASSIDIGSGASGNTIYF.

The genes are TRBV5-1 and TRBJ2-7; 7 nucleotides line up with TRBD1. There are 16 residues in the CDR3. The trim removed 4 bases at V and 0 bases at J, leaving 10 bases unmatched. Germline CDR1 is SGHRS and CDR2 is YFSETQ. Here the CDR3 DNA reads TGCGCCAGCAGCACACAACCGACAGGGAGCTCCTACGAGCAGTACTTC. Its protein product is CASSTQPTGSSYEQYF.

The chain carries TRBV4-1 and TRBJ1-2, with D possibly TRBD1 on 6 matching bases. V was pared by 1 base and J by 4 bases, with 13 bases between. CDR1 is MGHRA and CDR2 is YSYEKL in the germline V gene. The CDR3 has 15 amino acids. The CDR3 loop is CASSQASTGSYGYTF. The CDR3 coding sequence is TGCGCCAGCAGCCAAGCCTCGACAGGAAGCTATGGCTACACCTTC.

This chain links TRBV25-1 with TRBJ1-2, with D possibly being TRBD1 (5 bases). CDR3 length equals 13 residues. V was pared by 6 bases and J by 4 bases, with 12 bases between. In germline, CDR1 is MGHDK, CDR2 SYGVNS. Here the CDR3 reads CASSPGGVYGYTF. The CDR3 DNA sequence: TGTGCCAGCAGCCCCGGGGGGGTCTATGGCTACACCTTC.

V usage is TRBV19 and J usage is TRBJ1-5, with 11 bases that match TRBD1. Losses at the gene ends were 3 bases for V and 6 bases for J; bases not matched to a gene: 4. The length of the CDR3 is 15 residues. The V gene's germline CDR1 is LNHDA and CDR2 SQIVND (reference sequence). CDR3 nucleotide sequence: TGTGCCAGTAGTATGAGGACAGGGGGCGGTCAGCCCCAGCATTTT. It is translated as CASSMRTGGGQPQHF.

CDR3 sequence (DNA): TGTGCCAGCAGCCAAGGACAGGGATTGGGTGGCACAGATACGCAGTATTTT. This translates into CASSQGQGLGGTDTQYF. This rearrangement joins TRBV4-2 to TRBJ2-3; 7 positions agree with TRBD1. Germline V gives CDR1 LGHNA, CDR2 YNFKEQ. The CDR3 runs to 17 residues. The junction had 8 bases not matched to a gene; V was cut back by 1 base and J by 1 base.

The chain combines TRBV5-1 with TRBJ2-7; TRBD2 matches at 10 bases. The CDR3 is 16 residues long. Losses at the gene ends were 0 bases for V and 2 bases for J; bases not matched to a gene: 5. Germline loops: CDR1 SGHRS, CDR2 YFSETQ. CDR3 sequence: CASSLASGGATYEQYF. CDR3 DNA: TGCGCCAGCAGCTTGGCTAGCGGGGGAGCCACCTACGAGCAGTACTTC.